A selection of T cell receptor beta chains follows, all from one sample in a study of blood T cell repertoires in COVID-19. TCRdb's copy holds only in-frame clones and misses some; the assay was immunoSEQ multiplex PCR. The sample contains a few hundred thousand clones, around 84% of which appear only once. Sequenced sample: peripheral blood. The receptors were gathered from a woman of 80 years or more with COVID-19, enrolled during active disease. The CDR3 runs from the conserved cysteine through the conserved F or W. Fields, in order: J gene, D gene, clone size, V gene, CDR3 DNA, CDR3 protein. D genes are given only for firm matches. Size tells how often a clone was seen (once, few, many) or the class of an expanded clone, and some rows leave it out.

TRBJ1-2 TRBD1 . TRBV10-1 TGCGCCAGCAGTGAGTCGGGACAGACGGGGGGCTACACCTTC CASSESGQTGGYTF
TRBJ2-2 . few TRBV29-1 TGCAGCGTCGGGAACACCGGGGAGCTGTTTTTT CSVGNTGELFF
TRBJ1-2 TRBD1 . TRBV25-1 TGTGCCAGCAGCGCAGGGGGCGCGGGTGGCTACACCTTC CASSAGGAGGYTF
TRBJ2-3 . . TRBV2 TGTGCCAGCACTATACTCACAGATACGCAGTATTTT CASTILTDTQYF
TRBJ2-1 . . TRBV18 TGTGCCAGCTCACCAGGGAGTCGCGAGCAGTTCTTC CASSPGSREQFF
TRBJ1-2 TRBD1 . TRBV5-5 TGTGCCAGCAGCCCGGACAGGGGGTGGTATGGCTACACCTTC CASSPDRGWYGYTF
TRBJ1-5 . once TRBV5-1 TGCGCCAGCAGCCCGGAGGGCAATCAGCCCCAGCATTTT CASSPEGNQPQHF
TRBJ2-5 TRBD2 . TRBV7-2 TGTGCCAGCAGCTTAGCCCCGGGACTACACCAAGAGACCCAGTACTTC CASSLAPGLHQETQYF
TRBJ2-3 TRBD2 few TRBV6-2/TRBV6-3 TGTGCCAGCAGTTACGAGCGGGGGGGCAAGGGAGATACGCAGTATTTT CASSYERGGKGDTQYF
TRBJ1-1 . few TRBV9 TGTGCCAGCAGCTCGACAGGGAACACTGAAGCTTTCTTT CASSSTGNTEAFF
TRBJ2-5 . once TRBV6-6 TGTGCCAGCACCCCAAGGGGGCAAGAGACCCAGTACTTC CASTPRGQETQYF
TRBJ1-1 . few TRBV28 TGTGCCAGCAGTACAGGGAGTTACCAAGCTTTCTTT CASSTGSYQAFF
TRBJ2-1 TRBD2 . TRBV4-1 TGCGCCAGCAGCCAAGTGCCTAGCGGGGGGAACAATGAGCAGTTCTTC CASSQVPSGGNNEQFF
TRBJ2-7 . . TRBV4-2 TGTGCCAGCAGCCAAGATACTAGCAGGGAGGAGCAGTACTTC CASSQDTSREEQYF
TRBJ2-4 . . TRBV6-5 TGTGCCAGCAGTTCAAGACAGCTAGCCAAAAACATTCAGTACTTC CASSSRQLAKNIQYF
TRBJ2-1 TRBD2 . TRBV3-1/TRBV3-2 TGTGCCAGCAGCCTCTCACATCTTACGGGACTAGGACTCAATGAGCAGTTCTTC CASSLSHLTGLGLNEQFF
TRBJ2-1 TRBD1 . TRBV24-1 TGTGCCACCAGTGATGTAGACAGGGAGTATCCCTATGAGCAGTTCTTC CATSDVDREYPYEQFF
TRBJ2-3 TRBD2 . TRBV29-1 TGCAGCGTTGATTTCCTAGCGGGGGCGTACACAGATACGCAGTATTTT CSVDFLAGAYTDTQYF
TRBJ2-1 TRBD1 . TRBV6-5 TGTGCCAGCAGTTACCCCACCGGGACAGGCAATGAGCAGTTCTTC CASSYPTGTGNEQFF
TRBJ1-3 . . TRBV21-1 TGTGCCAGCCCCTATGGAGGGACTCACCACACCATATATTTT CASPYGGTHHTIYF
TRBJ2-2 . . TRBV3-1/TRBV3-2 TGTGCCAGCAGTCGGCCGGGGACAATCACCGGGGAGCTGTTTTTT CASSRPGTITGELFF
TRBJ2-3 . . TRBV27 TGTGCCACCAGGGTGGGGAGCGCAGATACGCAGTATTTT CATRVGSADTQYF
TRBJ2-5 TRBD2 once TRBV12-5 TGTGCTAGTGGTTTGGGAGCGGGGAGCCCAGAGACCCAGTACTTC CASGLGAGSPETQYF
TRBJ2-3 . . TRBV7-2 TGTGCCAGCAGCTTAGTTCCTGGGCAAGCAGATACGCAGTATTTT CASSLVPGQADTQYF
TRBJ1-5 . . TRBV5-5 TGTGCCAGCAGCGCTACAGGGAAACAGCCCCAGCATTTT CASSATGKQPQHF
TRBJ1-2 . . TRBV12-1 TGTGCCAGCAGCTTGCAAACAGGACAGGAGCTCGGGGGCTACACCTTC CASSLQTGQELGGYTF
TRBJ2-1 . . TRBV28 TGTGCCAGCAGAGGACACAATTTAGCCTACAATGAGCAGTTCTTC CASRGHNLAYNEQFF
TRBJ1-3 TRBD1 . TRBV23-1 TGCGCCAGCAGTGGACAGGGGGCAGTTGGAAACACCATATATTTT CASSGQGAVGNTIYF
TRBJ1-6 . . TRBV2 TGTGCCAGCACCCCCGTGAACAGGGATTCACCCCTCCACTTT CASTPVNRDSPLHF
TRBJ1-6 TRBD1 . TRBV25-1 TGTGCCAGCAGTGATGGCAGAGGACAGGGGAATTCACCCCTCCACTTT CASSDGRGQGNSPLHF
TRBJ2-1 . once TRBV5-1 TGCGCCAGCAGCTTGACAGGGACGGACAATGAGCAGTTCTTC CASSLTGTDNEQFF
TRBJ2-7 TRBD2 . TRBV7-2 TGTGCCAGCAGCTTCGACGGGGGGAAGTACGAGCAGTACTTC CASSFDGGKYEQYF
TRBJ2-7 TRBD2 . TRBV19 TGTGCCAGTAGTACCTTAGCGGGGGTATCCTACGAGCAGTACTTC CASSTLAGVSYEQYF
TRBJ1-6 . few TRBV10-2 TGCGCCAGCAGTTCCTTAGACAGGACGAATTCACCCCTCCACTTT CASSSLDRTNSPLHF
TRBJ1-5 . . TRBV28 TGTGCCAGCTCGGAGGCAGGGGCCGGCAATCAGCCCCAGCATTTT CASSEAGAGNQPQHF
TRBJ2-5 TRBD2 . TRBV3-1/TRBV3-2 TGTGCCAGCACCCTTCGGACTAGCGGGGGAAAGACCCAGTACTTC CASTLRTSGGKTQYF
TRBJ1-1 . . TRBV5-1 TGCGCCAGCAGCTTGGAACAGGGAATGTCGAACACTGAAGCTTTCTTT CASSLEQGMSNTEAFF
TRBJ2-1 . few TRBV27 TGTGCCAGCAGTTTCCAGTACAATGAGCAGTTCTTC CASSFQYNEQFF
TRBJ1-2 . . TRBV3-1/TRBV3-2 TGTGCCAGCAGCCCCACAAGGGGTAACTATGGCTACACCTTC CASSPTRGNYGYTF
TRBJ1-1 TRBD1 . TRBV28 TGTGCCAGCAGATCTGGGACAGTGAACACTGAAGCTTTCTTT CASRSGTVNTEAFF
TRBJ1-1 . . TRBV18 TGTGCCAGCTCACCAGCGGGGAACACTGAAGCTTTCTTT CASSPAGNTEAFF
TRBJ1-1 TRBD1 few TRBV19 TGTGCCAGTAGTATTCTGGGACAGATGAACACTGAAGCTTTCTTT CASSILGQMNTEAFF
TRBJ1-1 . . TRBV7-2 TGTGCCAGCAGCTTACAGGGGATGAACACTGAAGCTTTCTTT CASSLQGMNTEAFF
TRBJ2-3 . . TRBV24-1 TGTGCCACCAATCAAGAAGAGTCCACTAGCACAGATACGCAGTATTTT CATNQEESTSTDTQYF
TRBJ2-1 TRBD1 . TRBV14 TGTGCCAGCAGCCCCTATGGACAGGGTCGAGATGAGCAGTTCTTC CASSPYGQGRDEQFF
TRBJ2-2 TRBD2 . TRBV19 TGTGCCAGTGGGAGGGGTGCACGCTCGAACACCGGGGAGCTGTTTTTT CASGRGARSNTGELFF
TRBJ1-1 . . TRBV10-1 TGCGCCAGCAGTGAAACCTACGGGGGGAACACTGAAGCTTTCTTT CASSETYGGNTEAFF
TRBJ1-2 . . TRBV2 TGTGCCAGCAGTGATGGGGTTATGAGGGCCGGCACCAACTATGGCTACACCTTC CASSDGVMRAGTNYGYTF
TRBJ2-3 TRBD2 . TRBV2 TGTGCCAGGGGGGGACTAGGTTCAGATACGCAGTATTTT CARGGLGSDTQYF
TRBJ1-6 . . TRBV6-1 TGTGCCAGCAGTGAACAGGGTCAGGCCACCCTCCACTTT CASSEQGQATLHF
TRBJ1-3 . . TRBV18 TGTGCCAGCTCAGAGCGGGAGGCTGGAAACACCATATATTTT CASSEREAGNTIYF
TRBJ1-6 . . TRBV28 TGTGCCAGCAGTTTCGCAGGGTCGAAATCGAATTCACCCCTCCACTTT CASSFAGSKSNSPLHF
TRBJ2-5 . . TRBV4-3 TGCGCCAGCAGCCTTCTCCCTCAAGAGACCCAGTACTTC CASSLLPQETQYF